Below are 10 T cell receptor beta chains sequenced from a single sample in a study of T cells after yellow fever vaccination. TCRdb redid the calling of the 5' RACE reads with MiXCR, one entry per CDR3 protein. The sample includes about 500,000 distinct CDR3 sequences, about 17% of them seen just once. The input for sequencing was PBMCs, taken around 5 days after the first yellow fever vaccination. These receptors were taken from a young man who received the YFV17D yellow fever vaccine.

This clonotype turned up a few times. The CDR3 nucleotides are TGCAGTGCTAGACCGGGACAGGGAACTGAGCAGTTCTTC. Translation gives CSARPGQGTEQFF. This sequence joins TRBV20-1 and TRBJ2-1; 9 bases line up with TRBD1. The J segment lost 9 bases and the V segment lost 2 bases, leaving 5 bases of the junction unmatched. This CDR3 comprises 13 residues. Looked up from germline, CDR1 is DFQATT and CDR2 is SNEGSKA (reference sequence).

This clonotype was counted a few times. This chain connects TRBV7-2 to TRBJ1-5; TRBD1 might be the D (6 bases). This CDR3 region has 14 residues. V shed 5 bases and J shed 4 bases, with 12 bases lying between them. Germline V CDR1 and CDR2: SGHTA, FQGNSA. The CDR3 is CASSAPDRNQPQHF. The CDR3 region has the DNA TGTGCCAGCAGCGCCCCGGACAGAAATCAGCCCCAGCATTTT.

CDR3 region: CSAHRLGSPPNQPQHF. DNA of the CDR3: TGCAGTGCTCACCGCCTGGGTTCCCCCCCCAATCAGCCCCAGCATTTT. The chain combines TRBV20-1 with TRBJ1-5; D ambiguous. The germline V gene has CDR1 DFQATT and CDR2 SNEGSKA (reference sequence). CDR3 length: 16 residues. Between the trimmed V and J ends, which lost 5 bases and 3 bases, there was a span of 20 bases.

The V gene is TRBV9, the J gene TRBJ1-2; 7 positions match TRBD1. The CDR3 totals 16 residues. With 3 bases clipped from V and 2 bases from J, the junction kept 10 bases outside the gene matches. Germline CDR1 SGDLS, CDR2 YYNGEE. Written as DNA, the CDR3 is TGTGCCAGCAGCGCCAGACAGGGTAGTAACAACTATGGCTACACCTTC. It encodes CASSARQGSNNYGYTF. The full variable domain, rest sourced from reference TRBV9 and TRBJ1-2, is DSGVTQTPKHLITATGQRVTLRCSPRSGDLSVYWYQQSLDQGLQFLIQYYNGEERAKGNILERFSAQQFPDLHSELNLSSLELGDSALYFCASSARQGSNNYGYTFGSGTRLTVV.

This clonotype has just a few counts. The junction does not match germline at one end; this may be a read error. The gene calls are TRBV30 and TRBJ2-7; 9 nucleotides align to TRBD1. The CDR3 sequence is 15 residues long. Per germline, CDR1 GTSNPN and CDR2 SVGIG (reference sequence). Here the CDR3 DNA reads TGTGCCTGGAGTCTGGGACAGGGTAACTCCGACGAGCAGTACTTC. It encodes CAWSLGQGNSDEQYF.

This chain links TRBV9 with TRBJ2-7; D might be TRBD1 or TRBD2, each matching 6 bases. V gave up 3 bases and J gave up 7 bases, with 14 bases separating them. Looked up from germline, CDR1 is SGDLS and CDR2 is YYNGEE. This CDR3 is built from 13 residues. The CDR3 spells CASSAVGAGEQYF. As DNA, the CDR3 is TGTGCCAGCAGCGCCGTGGGGGCGGGGGAGCAGTACTTC.

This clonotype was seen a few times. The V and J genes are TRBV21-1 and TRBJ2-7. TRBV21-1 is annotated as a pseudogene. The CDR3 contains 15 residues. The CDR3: CASSKARATNYEQYF. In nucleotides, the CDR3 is TGTGCCAGCAGCAAAGCTCGGGCTACGAACTACGAGCAGTACTTC.

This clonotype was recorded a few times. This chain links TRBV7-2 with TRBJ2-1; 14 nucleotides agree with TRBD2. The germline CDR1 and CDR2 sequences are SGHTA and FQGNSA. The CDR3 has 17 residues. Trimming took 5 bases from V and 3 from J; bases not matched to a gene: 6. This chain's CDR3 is CASSQMGLAGDYNEQFF. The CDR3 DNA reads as TGTGCCAGCAGCCAAATGGGACTAGCGGGGGACTACAATGAGCAGTTCTTC.

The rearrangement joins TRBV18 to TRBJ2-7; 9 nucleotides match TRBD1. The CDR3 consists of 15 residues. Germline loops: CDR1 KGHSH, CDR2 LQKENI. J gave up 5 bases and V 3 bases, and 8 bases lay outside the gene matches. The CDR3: CASSPPGQGGHEQYF. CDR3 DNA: TGTGCCAGCTCACCCCCGGGACAGGGAGGCCACGAGCAGTACTTC.

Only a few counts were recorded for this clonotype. The CDR3 reads CASSLKRGSPTGELFF. CDR3 DNA: TGTGCCAGCAGCTTAAAACGGGGGAGCCCCACCGGGGAGCTGTTTTTT. The chain uses TRBV7-9 and TRBJ2-2; a possible D gene is TRBD2 (6 bases). Germline assignment: CDR1 SEHNR and CDR2 FQNEAQ (reference sequence). V shed 2 bases and J shed 4 bases, with 14 bases lying between them. The CDR3 spans 16 residues.